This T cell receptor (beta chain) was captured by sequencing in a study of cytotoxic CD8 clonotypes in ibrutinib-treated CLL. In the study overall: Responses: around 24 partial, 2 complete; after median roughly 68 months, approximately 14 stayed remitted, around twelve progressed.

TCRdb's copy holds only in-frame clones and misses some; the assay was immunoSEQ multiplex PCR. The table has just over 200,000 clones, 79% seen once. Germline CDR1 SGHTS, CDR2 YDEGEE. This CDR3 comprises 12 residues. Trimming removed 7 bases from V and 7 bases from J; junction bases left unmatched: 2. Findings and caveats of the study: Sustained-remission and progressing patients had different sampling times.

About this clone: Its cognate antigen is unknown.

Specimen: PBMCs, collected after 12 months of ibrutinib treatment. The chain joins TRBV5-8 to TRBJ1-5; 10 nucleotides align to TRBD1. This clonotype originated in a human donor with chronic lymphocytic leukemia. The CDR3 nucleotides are TGTGCCAGCGACAGGGGGCGACAGCCCCAGCATTTT. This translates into CASDRGRQPQHF.